Sequencing of this T cell receptor beta chain was carried out in a study of T cells in Graves' hyperthyroidism and ophthalmopathy. J was trimmed by 7 bases and V by 0 bases; bases with no gene match: 9. This CDR3 has 15 amino acids. Per the germline V gene, CDR1 is DFQATT and CDR2 is SNEGSKA (reference sequence). This clonotype was recorded at least ten times. Template material for amplifying TCR beta CDR3 regions consisted of RNA transcripts. HTBI primers were used for first-round RT-PCR of the TCR CDR3. One entry per CDR3 protein results from TCRdb running MiXCR on the multiplex PCR reads. The sample consists of about 610,000 distinct CDR3 sequences, 14% to 15% of them appearing once.

The TCR sequence derives from a woman aged 35 to 49 with Graves' ophthalmopathy. The J gene is TRBJ1-2, the V gene TRBV20-1; 9 bases match TRBD1. The sequencing sample was made of blood. The CDR3 sequence is CSARDSPGQGVGYTF. The CDR3 nucleotides are TGCAGTGCTAGAGATAGTCCGGGACAGGGAGTTGGCTACACCTTC.